This paragraph covers one T cell receptor (beta chain) sequence. This sample is drawn from a study of blood T cell repertoires in COVID-19. Turning to the study itself: There were acute and convalescent COVID-19 samples, and they came from the United States, Italy and Spain. PBMCs, B-cell-depleted T cells, or T cells provided the cDNA or gDNA that made up the material.

Recovered Cohort 3 donors showed two negative PCRs, clearance, or symptom resolution. Methods used by the authors: From reference gene primer amplification, estimates of nucleated cell counts were derived. Repertoires were generated with immunoSEQ multiplex PCR, while TCRdb's copy carries only in-frame clones and drops some. Clonal size and the V and J genes are those of that table, whereas D and trimming came from the DNA. The data show over 250,000 clones, roughly 87% seen once. The sequencing sample was made of PBMCs or T cells enriched from blood (not recorded which). The receptor was derived from a woman aged 18-30 years who had recovered from COVID-19.

CDR3: CASSFGQGATEAFF. The CDR3, as DNA: TGCGCCAGCAGCTTTGGACAGGGGGCAACTGAAGCTTTCTTT. The chain carries TRBV5-1 and TRBJ1-1; 11 nucleotides match TRBD1. CDR3 length: 14 residues. Unmatched junction bases numbered 2, after V lost 2 bases and J lost 5 bases. The germline V gene has CDR1 SGHRS and CDR2 YFSETQ.